This T cell receptor (beta chain) came from a study of T-cell memory formation after mild COVID-19. Across the study: There were largely donor-specific TCR clusters. Whole-study results and caveats: Cross-reactive memory apparently joined, as some responding clones appeared in pre-infection memory. Contracting CD8+ clones were enriched in EMRA, CD4+ mainly in CM and EM.

Notes on this clonotype: Antigen: not known.

A 5'RACE reaction primed in the constant segment made cDNA libraries of TCR alpha and TCR beta, and these carried sample barcodes and UMIs. TCRdb ran MiXCR on the 5' RACE reads and lists one entry per CDR3 protein. The sample lists roughly 450,000 distinct CDR3 sequences; about 20% were seen once. This CDR3 region has 12 residues. Germline lookup yields CDR1 MGHRA and CDR2 YSYEKL. V lost 3 bases and J 4 bases, leaving 4 bases between the germline ends. The clonotype was recovered from an adult woman who had mild COVID-19 (a few samples of this study predate the infection). Cell type and time point are not known. This chain connects TRBV4-1 to TRBJ2-1; D is ambiguous. Sequencing was performed on PBMCs or a T cell subset sorted from them (not recorded which). This chain's CDR3 is CASSHEYNEQFF. Written as DNA, the CDR3 is TGCGCCAGCAGCCATGAGTACAATGAGCAGTTCTTC.